This TCR beta chain was sequenced in a study of blood T cell repertoires in COVID-19 (dated by TCRdb to 2020 to 2022). In terms of the full investigation: Collaborator samples came from the United States, Italy and Spain and covered acute and convalescent phases of COVID-19. The material from the prospective study consisted of cDNA or gDNA derived from T cells, B-cell-depleted T cells, or PBMCs. The dataset comprised deeply sampled blood TCRbeta repertoires from subjects exposed to, actively infected with, or recovered from COVID-19. The repertoires were released in a freely available public database meant as a resource for research on the immune response to SARS-CoV-2. The samples were drawn from two sources: the first 160 participants of the ongoing ImmuneRACE study, and 1,254 subjects contributed by 6 global collaborators. A de-identified subject ID, COVID-19 status, age in years and sex were almost always included in the sample metadata. Where HLA class I and class II types were available, the types were taken from metadata supplied by the sample provider, not from assay-based typing.

Collaborating institutions collected whole blood in K2EDTA tubes following their own protocols. For TCRbeta analysis, collaborators shipped samples as frozen whole blood, isolated PBMCs, or DNA extracted from either of those sample types. On the study overall, not on this receptor specifically: The quantity of clinical and demographic metadata differed by source and by participant and was supplied without curation.

TCRbeta CDR3 regions were amplified from genomic DNA by means of the immunoSEQ Assay, a bias-controlled multiplex PCR. As for the original processing: The number of nucleated cells in each sample was estimated by amplification of reference gene primers within the assay. To quantify the absolute abundance of each unique TCRbeta CDR3 rearrangement, sequence reads were collapsed and filtered. For each sample, productive Simpson clonality was calculated by taking the square root of Simpson's diversity index across productive rearrangements. As stored in TCRdb, this immuneACCESS dataset retains in-frame rearrangements with V and J assigned. A fraction of the clones does not appear; measured against another copy, unresolved V genes explain less than half of the discrepancy, and the remainder lacks a known reason. V and J calls plus clone size are reproduced from that table; the DNA served to infer D and trimming. This sample holds under 100,000 clones; around four fifths were observed only once. Jointly, the top ten make up about a sixth of the sample.

About this clone itself: Its antigen target is currently unknown. Within one base of it there is no much larger clone, and no base qualities were kept.

Trimming at the junction amounts to 7 bases on V and 8 bases on J, and the germline ends lie 14 bases apart. Via the germline V gene, CDR1 is SNHLY and CDR2 FYNNEI. Its CDR3 holds 13 amino acids, cysteine through phenylalanine. The CDR3 DNA has 39 bases and is translated from base 1. Recombination connected TRBV2 to TRBJ1-4; no D gene is confidently identified. The sequencing input was peripheral blood. The receptor's source is a woman aged 55-70 years with acute or convalescent COVID-19. The CDR3 protein sequence reads: CASKRSVGEKLFF. The DNA reads as follows: TGTGCCAGCAAGCGGTCGGTCGGAGAAAAACTGTTTTTT. Outside the CDR3, residues come from the reference TRBV2 and TRBJ1-4 proteins, so the full variable domain is: EPEVTQTPSHQVTQMGQEVILRCVPISNHLYFYWYRQILGQKVEFLVSFYNNEISEKSEIFDDQFSVERPDGSNFTLKIRSTKLEDSAMYFCASKRSVGEKLFFGSGTQLSVL.